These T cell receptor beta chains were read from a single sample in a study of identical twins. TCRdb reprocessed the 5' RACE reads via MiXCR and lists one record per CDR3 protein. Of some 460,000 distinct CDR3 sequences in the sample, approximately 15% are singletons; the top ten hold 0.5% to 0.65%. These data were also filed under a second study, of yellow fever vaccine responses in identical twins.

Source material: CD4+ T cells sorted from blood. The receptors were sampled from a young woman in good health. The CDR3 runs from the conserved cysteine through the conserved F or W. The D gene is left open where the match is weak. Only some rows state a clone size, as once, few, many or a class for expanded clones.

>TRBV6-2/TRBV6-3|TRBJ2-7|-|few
CASSYPNYEQYF
TGTGCCAGCAGTTACCCTAACTACGAGCAGTACTTC
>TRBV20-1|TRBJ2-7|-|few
CSARVLGTQLYEQYF
TGCAGTGCTAGAGTCCTCGGGACACAGCTCTACGAGCAGTACTTC
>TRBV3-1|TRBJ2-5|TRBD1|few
CASSPREPGQGYETQYF
TGTGCCAGCAGCCCGCGGGAGCCGGGACAGGGGTATGAGACCCAGTACTTC
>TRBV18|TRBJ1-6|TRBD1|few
CASSSTGGSPPLHF
TGTGCCAGCTCATCTACAGGGGGCTCGCCACCCCTCCACTTT
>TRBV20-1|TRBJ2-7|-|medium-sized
CSARVRPLTSYEQYF
TGCAGTGCTAGAGTCCGGCCTTTAACCTCCTACGAGCAGTACTTC
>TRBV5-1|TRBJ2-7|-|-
CASSLAVGGYYEQYF
TGCGCCAGCAGCTTGGCGGTTGGAGGTTACTACGAGCAGTACTTC
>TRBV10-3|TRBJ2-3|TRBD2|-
CAISEVAGVTDTQYF
TGTGCCATCAGTGAGGTAGCGGGAGTCACAGATACGCAGTATTTT
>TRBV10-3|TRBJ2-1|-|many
CAISDSGAVKNNEQFF
TGTGCCATCAGCGACTCCGGGGCTGTCAAGAACAATGAGCAGTTCTTC
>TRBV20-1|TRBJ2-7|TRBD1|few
CSARIDGTGNEQYF
TGCAGTGCCAGAATAGACGGGACAGGGAACGAGCAGTACTTC
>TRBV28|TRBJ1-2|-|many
CASSLSLRPNGYTF
TGTGCCAGCAGTTTATCCTTGCGGCCTAATGGCTACACCTTC
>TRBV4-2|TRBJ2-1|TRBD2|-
CASSQDLGLAIINEQFF
TGTGCCAGCAGCCAAGATTTAGGACTAGCGATCATCAATGAGCAGTTCTTC
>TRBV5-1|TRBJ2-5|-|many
CASRPGTSPGPQETQYF
TGCGCCAGCAGACCCGGGACTTCTCCCGGTCCCCAAGAGACCCAGTACTTC
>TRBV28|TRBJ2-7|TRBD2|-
CASYGLAGYEQYF
TGTGCCAGCTACGGACTAGCGGGCTACGAGCAGTACTTC
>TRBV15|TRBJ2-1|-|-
CATNGQYGFHNEQFF
TGTGCCACTAATGGACAATACGGTTTTCACAATGAGCAGTTCTTC
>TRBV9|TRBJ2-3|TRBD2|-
CASSPTSGGAGDTQYF
TGTGCCAGCAGCCCCACTAGCGGGGGGGCCGGGGATACGCAGTATTTT
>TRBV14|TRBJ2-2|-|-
CASSQELRPVGELFF
TGTGCCAGCAGCCAAGAGCTTCGACCGGTCGGGGAGCTGTTTTTT
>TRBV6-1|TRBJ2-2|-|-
CASRHQANTGELFF
TGTGCCAGCAGGCACCAAGCAAACACCGGGGAGCTGTTTTTT
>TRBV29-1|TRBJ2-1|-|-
CSVESFNEQFF
TGCAGCGTTGAGAGCTTCAATGAGCAGTTCTTC
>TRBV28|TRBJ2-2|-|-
CASSAGLSTGELFF
TGTGCCAGCAGTGCCGGACTGTCCACCGGGGAGCTGTTTTTT
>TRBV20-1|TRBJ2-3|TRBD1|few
CSATTMGQSTDTQYF
TGCAGTGCTACAACGATGGGACAGAGCACAGATACGCAGTATTTT
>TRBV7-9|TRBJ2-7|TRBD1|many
CASSPGTGGEQYF
TGTGCCAGCAGCCCCGGGACAGGGGGCGAGCAGTACTTC
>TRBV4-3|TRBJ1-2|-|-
CASSQVQVSGYGYTF
TGCGCCAGCAGCCAAGTCCAGGTCTCGGGATATGGCTACACCTTC
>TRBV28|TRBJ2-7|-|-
CASSSGTPIPYEQYF
TGTGCCAGCAGTTCCGGGACCCCGATCCCCTACGAGCAGTACTTC
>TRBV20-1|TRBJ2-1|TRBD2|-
CSASLPGGSSYNEQFF
TGCAGTGCTAGTCTTCCGGGAGGGAGCTCCTACAATGAGCAGTTCTTC
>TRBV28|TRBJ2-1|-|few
CASSFDIGYDLNEQFF
TGTGCCAGCAGTTTTGATATAGGGTACGACCTAAATGAGCAGTTCTTC
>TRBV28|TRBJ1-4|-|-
CASSSSGTNEKLFF
TGTGCCAGCTCCTCAAGTGGGACTAATGAAAAACTGTTTTTT
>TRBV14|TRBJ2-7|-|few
CASSQMVPYEQYF
TGTGCCAGCAGCCAAATGGTCCCCTACGAGCAGTACTTC
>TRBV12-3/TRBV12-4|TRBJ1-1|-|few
CASSLDEGAGTEAFF
TGTGCCAGCAGTTTAGACGAGGGCGCGGGGACTGAAGCTTTCTTT
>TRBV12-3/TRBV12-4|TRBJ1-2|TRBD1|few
CASSPGQVSGYTF
TGTGCCAGCAGTCCGGGACAGGTCTCTGGCTACACCTTC
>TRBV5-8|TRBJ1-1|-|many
CASSLGGGRTEAFF
TGTGCCAGCAGCTTGGGTGGGGGGAGGACTGAAGCTTTCTTT
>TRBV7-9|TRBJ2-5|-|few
CAIRPGIFGETQYF
TGTGCCATCCGTCCTGGGATTTTCGGGGAGACCCAGTACTTC